A single sample gave rise to the 14 T cell receptor beta chains below, sequenced in a study of control samples from healthy donors and cancer patients. Repertoires were generated with immunoSEQ multiplex PCR, while TCRdb's copy carries only in-frame clones and drops some. The sample holds about 70,000 clones, roughly 84% seen once. The sample comprised PBMCs. These receptor sequences come from a woman between 45 and 60 years old with lung cancer.

The gene calls are TRBV19 and TRBJ2-2; 7 nucleotides agree with TRBD2. Trimming took 7 bases from V and 4 from J; bases not matched to a gene: 12. CDR1 LNHDA and CDR2 SQIVND come from the germline V gene (reference sequence). The CDR3 consists of 16 residues. The CDR3, as DNA: TGTGCCAGTACCTCAAATCCGGGACTAATCACCGGGGAGCTGTTTTTT. Translated, it gives CASTSNPGLITGELFF.

The genes are TRBV9 and TRBJ2-4; D is perhaps TRBD2 (6 bases). The CDR3 extends over 15 amino acids. Looked up from germline, CDR1 is SGDLS and CDR2 is YYNGEE. V was pared by 0 bases and J by 0 bases, with 7 bases between. CDR3 protein: CASSVVGGAKNIQYF. CDR3 nucleotide sequence: TGTGCCAGCAGCGTAGTGGGAGGAGCCAAAAACATTCAGTACTTC.

The sample holds a few counts of this clone. The V call is TRBV7-2, the J call TRBJ1-6, with 12 bases identical to TRBD1. The CDR3 runs 16 residues. The V gene end was trimmed by 2 bases and the J gene end by 10 bases; junction bases not matched to a gene: 6. Per the germline V gene, CDR1 is SGHTA and CDR2 is FQGNSA. The CDR3 DNA sequence: TGTGCCAGCAGCTTATTATTAGGGACAGGGGGCTCACCCCTCCACTTT. This translates into CASSLLLGTGGSPLHF.

J is TRBJ2-5 and V is TRBV29-1; 8 bases match TRBD1. The CDR3 contains 16 residues. The V gene's germline CDR1 is SQVTM and CDR2 ANQGSEA. With V trimmed by 7 bases and J by 7 bases, 20 bases remained unmatched. The CDR3 DNA reads as TGCAGCGCTCCCCCATTCCCCGGACAGGGTGCGGTGACCCAGTACTTC. This encodes CSAPPFPGQGAVTQYF.

The chain recombines TRBV7-9 with TRBJ2-7; D unclear. The germline V gene encodes CDR1 SEHNR and CDR2 FQNEAQ (reference sequence). The CDR3 loop spans 12 amino acids. Trimming removed 3 bases from V and 3 bases from J, with 6 bases in between. The CDR3 sequence is CASSFGDYEQYF. CDR3 DNA sequence: TGTGCCAGCAGCTTTGGGGACTACGAGCAGTACTTC.

This clone was detected once. The rearrangement uses TRBV27 and TRBJ2-3, with 8 bases matching TRBD2. V lost 8 bases, J lost 2 bases, and 6 bases stayed unmatched. The CDR3 runs to 14 residues. Germline CDR1 and CDR2: MNHEY and SMNVEV (reference sequence). Here the CDR3 DNA reads TGTGCCAGCGGGACTAGGGTAGACACAGATACGCAGTATTTT. Protein sequence: CASGTRVDTDTQYF.

The CDR3, as DNA: TGCAGCGTTGAAACAGGATGGGGACAGGGCGCCTACGAGCAGTACTTC. It encodes CSVETGWGQGAYEQYF. The gene calls are TRBV29-1 and TRBJ2-7; TRBD1 matches 9 bases. The CDR3 loop spans 16 amino acids. Germline CDR1 reads SQVTM; CDR2 reads ANQGSEA. Unmatched junction bases numbered 10, after V lost 2 bases and J lost 2 bases.

The gene calls are TRBV19 and TRBJ2-2, with D uncertain. Germline CDR1 is LNHDA and CDR2 is SQIVND (reference sequence). V was cut by 1 base and J by 5 bases, with 14 bases left in between. This CDR3 spans 16 amino acids. CDR3 in DNA: TGTGCCAGTAGTATAGTGGGATCCCTGAGGACCGGGGAGCTGTTTTTT. Protein sequence: CASSIVGSLRTGELFF.

This clone was detected only once. The chain employs TRBV27 and TRBJ1-4, with a tentative D call TRBD1 (5 bases). Looked up from germline, CDR1 is MNHEY and CDR2 is SMNVEV (reference sequence). The CDR3 totals 14 residues. With 2 bases removed from V and 8 bases from J, the gap between germline ends came to 12 bases. The CDR3 is CASSLQAGKEKLFF. The CDR3, as DNA: TGTGCCAGCAGTTTACAGGCAGGGAAGGAAAAACTGTTTTTT.

The CDR3 nucleotides are TGTGCCAGCAGTTTATATAGCGGGGGAAACAATGAGCAGTTCTTC. Translating gives CASSLYSGGNNEQFF. The chain recombines TRBV28 with TRBJ2-1, with TRBD2 matching 9 bases. Germline V gene sequence: CDR1 MDHEN, CDR2 SYDVKM. CDR3 length: 15 amino acids. V shed 1 base, J shed 5 bases, and the junction held 3 bases outside the gene matches.

This rearrangement joins TRBV19 to TRBJ2-6, with D unresolved. CDR3 length: 16 amino acids. Trimming left V 3 bases short and J 0 bases short, with 9 bases between. The germline CDR1 and CDR2 sequences are LNHDA and SQIVND (reference sequence). The CDR3 spells CASSISGGSGANVLTF. CDR3 bases: TGTGCCAGTAGTATTTCAGGCGGCTCTGGGGCCAACGTCCTGACTTTC. The whole variable domain, filled in from reference TRBV19 and TRBJ2-6, reads DGGITQSPKYLFRKEGQNVTLSCEQNLNHDAMYWYRQDPGQGLRLIYYSQIVNDFQKGDIAEGYSVSREKKESFPLTVTSAQKNPTAFYLCASSISGGSGANVLTFGAGSRLTVL.

This rearrangement joins TRBV15 to TRBJ2-7; 9 bases align to TRBD1. Looked up from germline, CDR1 is LNHNV and CDR2 is YYDKDF (reference sequence). CDR3 length: 14 amino acids. V was clipped by 5 bases and J by 2 bases; unmatched bases: 4. The CDR3 loop reads CATSGDRVPYEQYF. As DNA, the CDR3 is TGTGCCACCAGCGGGGACAGGGTCCCCTACGAGCAGTACTTC.

V and J are TRBV7-9 and TRBJ2-1, with TRBD2 as a possible D gene (6 bases). This CDR3 contains 11 residues. With 8 bases removed from V and 15 bases from J, the gap between germline ends came to 17 bases. Germline V gene lookup returns CDR1 SEHNR and CDR2 FQNEAQ (reference sequence). The CDR3 bases are TGTGCCAGCTCCCGGGAGACGAGGCGGTTCTTC. Amino acid sequence: CASSRETRRFF.

This sequence joins TRBV5-1 and TRBJ1-1, with 7 bases lining up with TRBD1. CDR3 length: 16 residues. Germline CDR1 reads SGHRS; CDR2 reads YFSETQ. The J segment lost 3 bases and the V segment lost 6 bases, leaving 14 bases of the junction unmatched. The CDR3 DNA reads TGCGCCAGCAACCCTGGGTTCAGGGGGACGGACACTGAAGCTTTCTTT. It specifies CASNPGFRGTDTEAFF.